The present T cell receptor beta chain was sequenced within a study of shared clonotypes between healthy human individuals. Findings and caveats of the study: The study sampled only blood, and tissue repertoires likely differ.

Notes on this clone: Its target is not known.

This CDR3 has 15 amino acids. V was cut by 7 bases and J by 2 bases, with 16 bases left in between. Germline V gene data show CDR1 as SGHAT and CDR2 as FQNNGV. Profiled with immunoSEQ multiplex PCR; TCRdb holds only in-frame clones, not every one. Here the sample spans a few million clones, approximately 93% being singletons. The chain joins TRBV11-2 to TRBJ2-3; D may be TRBD2 (6 bases). This receptor was identified in a man younger than 30 in good health. Some clones in this sample may be carry-over from other donors' samples. What was sequenced was naive CD4+ T cells from PBMCs. Subset reported: CD45RA+ positively selected. CDR3 loop: CASTRGVANTDTQYF. The CDR3 DNA is TGTGCCAGCACCCGCGGGGTAGCGAACACAGATACGCAGTATTTT.